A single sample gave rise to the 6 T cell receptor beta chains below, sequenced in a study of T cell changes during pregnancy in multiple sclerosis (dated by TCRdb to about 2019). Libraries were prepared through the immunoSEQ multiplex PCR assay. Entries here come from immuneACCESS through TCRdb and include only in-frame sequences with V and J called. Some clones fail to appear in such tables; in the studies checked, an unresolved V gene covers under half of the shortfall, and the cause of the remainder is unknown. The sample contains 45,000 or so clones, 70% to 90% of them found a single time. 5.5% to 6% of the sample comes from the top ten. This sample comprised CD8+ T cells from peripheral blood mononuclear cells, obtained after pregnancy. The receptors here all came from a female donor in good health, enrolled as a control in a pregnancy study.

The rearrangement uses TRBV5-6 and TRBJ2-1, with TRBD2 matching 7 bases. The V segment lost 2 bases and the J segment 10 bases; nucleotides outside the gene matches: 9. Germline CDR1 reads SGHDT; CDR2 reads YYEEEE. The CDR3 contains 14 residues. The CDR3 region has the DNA TGTGCCAGCAGCTTAAGTCGGGGGGATAAAGAGCAGTTCTTC. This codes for CASSLSRGDKEQFF.

CDR3 coding DNA: TGTGCCAGCAGTCAAGAGGGCGGGGGGATGTACCAAGAGACCCAGTACTTC. It is translated as CASSQEGGGMYQETQYF. The chain couples TRBV9 to TRBJ2-5, with 8 bases identical to TRBD2. The CDR3 contains 17 residues. In germline, CDR1 is SGDLS, CDR2 YYNGEE. V lost 5 bases, J lost 0 bases, and 12 bases stayed unmatched.

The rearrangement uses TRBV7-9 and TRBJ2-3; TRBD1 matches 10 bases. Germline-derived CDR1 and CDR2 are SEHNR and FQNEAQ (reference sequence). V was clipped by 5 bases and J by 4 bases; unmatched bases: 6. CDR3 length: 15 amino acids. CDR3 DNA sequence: TGTGCCAGCAGCAACCGGGACAGGGGTCCAGATACGCAGTATTTT. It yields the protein CASSNRDRGPDTQYF.

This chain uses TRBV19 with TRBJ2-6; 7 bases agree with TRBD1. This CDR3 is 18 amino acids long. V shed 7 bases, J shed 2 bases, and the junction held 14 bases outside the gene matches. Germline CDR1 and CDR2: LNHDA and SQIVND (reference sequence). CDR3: CASTSRTGVGTGANVLTF. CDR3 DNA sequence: TGTGCCAGTACGTCCCGAACAGGGGTCGGCACTGGGGCCAACGTCCTGACTTTC. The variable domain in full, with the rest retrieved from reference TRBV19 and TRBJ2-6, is DGGITQSPKYLFRKEGQNVTLSCEQNLNHDAMYWYRQDPGQGLRLIYYSQIVNDFQKGDIAEGYSVSREKKESFPLTVTSAQKNPTAFYLCASTSRTGVGTGANVLTFGAGSRLTVL.

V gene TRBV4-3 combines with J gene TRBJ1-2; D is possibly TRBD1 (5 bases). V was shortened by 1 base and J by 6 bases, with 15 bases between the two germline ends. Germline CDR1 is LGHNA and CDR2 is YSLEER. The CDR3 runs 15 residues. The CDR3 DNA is TGCGCCAGCAGCCAAGGGGGGGGACCGTTGGATGGCTACACCTTC. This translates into CASSQGGGPLDGYTF.

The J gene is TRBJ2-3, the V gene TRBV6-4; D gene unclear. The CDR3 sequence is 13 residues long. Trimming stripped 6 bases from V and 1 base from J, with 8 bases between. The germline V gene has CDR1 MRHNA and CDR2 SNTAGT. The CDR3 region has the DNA TGTGCCAGCAGCCCGACTGGCACAGATACGCAGTATTTT. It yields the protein CASSPTGTDTQYF.